This T cell receptor beta chain was found in a study of brain T cells in children with intractable seizures. Only cases whose brain tissue showed the highest T cell transcript signatures were sequenced. At least one anti-epileptic drug was given before surgery. On this clone itself: Its specificity is not known.

Sequencing used immunoSEQ multiplex PCR; TCRdb keeps in-frame clones, though not all of them. The sample carries 110,000 or so clones, around 94% recorded once. V lost 3 bases, J lost 4 bases, and 15 bases lay in between. From germline, CDR1 is SGHDN and CDR2 FVKESK. This CDR3 contains 16 residues. Study-wide findings and caveats: Pre- and post-surgery blood differed in depth, so pre-surgery absences may be undersampling. Viral specificity was inferred only from CDR3 similarity; HCMV serostatus was unknown.

The rearrangement uses TRBV14 and TRBJ2-2; D call uncertain. Here the sequenced sample was peripheral blood, taken at surgery. The sequence derives from a boy under two years old with hemimegalencephaly and intractable seizures. CDR3 nucleotide sequence: TGTGCCAGCAGCCAGTTTGGGCAGGTTATCACCGGGGAGCTGTTTTTT. It codes for CASSQFGQVITGELFF.